The 4 T cell receptor beta chains presented below share a single source sample, sequenced in a study of response to subunit inactivated influenza vaccine. TCRdb analysed the RT-PCR reads with MiXCR anew, one entry per CDR3 protein. Here the sample spans 800,000 or so distinct CDR3 sequences, 20% to 25% being singletons. The starting material was PBMCs from blood, obtained around 5 days after vaccination. These receptors came from a man aged 50-60 years who received an inactivated influenza vaccine.

The chain combines TRBV11-2 with TRBJ1-4; 7 bases fit TRBD1. The CDR3 covers 16 residues. The V gene's germline CDR1 is SGHAT and CDR2 FQNNGV. Trimming took 3 bases from V and 3 from J; bases not matched to a gene: 7. CDR3 region: CASSFRYRGSNEKLFF. The DNA of the CDR3 is TGTGCCAGCAGCTTTAGGTACAGGGGATCTAATGAAAAACTGTTTTTT.

The chain links TRBV5-1 to TRBJ2-1; tentative D call: TRBD1 (5 bases). The V gene's germline CDR1 is SGHRS and CDR2 YFSETQ. This CDR3 has 15 residues. V lost 0 bases, J lost 4 bases, and 11 bases lay in between. Written as DNA, the CDR3 is TGCGCCAGCAGCTTGGGAAGGAAGGGGTACAATGAGCAGTTCTTC. The encoded protein is CASSLGRKGYNEQFF.

This clonotype was seen a handful of times. V is TRBV4-3 and J is TRBJ1-4; D remains ambiguous. CDR3 length equals 15 residues. The V end was cut by 0 bases, the J end by 4 bases, with 9 bases between. Looked up from germline, CDR1 is LGHNA and CDR2 is YSLEER. In DNA form, the CDR3 reads TGCGCCAGCAGCCAAGATTTAGGGAGTAATGAAAAACTGTTTTTT. This gives the protein CASSQDLGSNEKLFF.

This clonotype was seen more than once but under ten times. The chain has TRBV21-1 and TRBJ2-7. TRBV21-1 is designated a pseudogene. The CDR3 runs 16 residues. CDR3 in DNA: TGTGCCAGCAGCAAAGCTGCTAGCGGGACCTCCTACGAGCAGTACTTC. Translating it yields CASSKAASGTSYEQYF.